This T cell receptor (beta chain) was sequenced in a study of blood T cell repertoires in COVID-19. Study information: Samples came from the United States, Italy and Spain, spanning acute and convalescent COVID-19. PBMCs, B-cell-depleted T cells, or T cells provided the cDNA or gDNA that made up the material.

In the authors' methods: Nucleated cell counts were estimated from reference gene primer amplification. Assay: immunoSEQ multiplex PCR; the TCRdb copy retains only in-frame clones and omits some. V and J calls and clone size are given by that table; D and trimming were obtained from the DNA. Among 100,000 to 150,000 clones listed, around 81% were seen once. V lost 1 base and J lost 9, with 13 bases in between. Germline values: CDR1 LGHDT, CDR2 YNNKEL (reference sequence). The CDR3 consists of 13 residues. Seattle's cohort entered during active infection and was followed longitudinally. The chain employs TRBV3-1 (or the pseudogene TRBV3-2) and TRBJ2-7; a possible D gene is TRBD2 (5 bases). This TCR derives from a man in his thirties or forties with COVID-19, enrolled during active disease. The specimen was peripheral blood. In DNA form, the CDR3 reads TGTGCCAGCAGCCAAGTAGGTTCTAGCTGGCAGTACTTC. Translation: CASSQVGSSWQYF.